This TCR beta chain was observed in a study of cytomegalovirus exposure and HLA in healthy donors. This clone was observed a handful of times. Germline CDR1 reads SGHTA; CDR2 reads FQGTGA. This CDR3 contains 14 residues. V was pared by 5 bases and J by 5 bases, with 6 bases of the junction left unmatched. Vbeta (60) and Jbeta (13) primers were used in the PCR. TCRdb keeps only in-frame clones here, not all; method: immunoSEQ multiplex PCR. The sample includes some 93,000 clones, 65% seen only once; the top ten take about 5.4%. The sequence derives from a boy aged 5-17 years in good health and CMV-seropositive. This chain uses TRBV7-3 with TRBJ2-3, with 8 bases fitting TRBD1. The sample taken for sequencing was PBMCs. In DNA form, the CDR3 reads TGTGCCAGCAGCCGACAGGGGTTAGGAGATACGCAGTATTTT. Amino acid sequence: CASSRQGLGDTQYF.